This T cell receptor beta chain comes out of a study of cytomegalovirus exposure and HLA in healthy donors. Across the whole study: The roughly 130 validation repertoires used the same platform as the approximately 700 first-cohort repertoires (as reported by a later analysis).

The method was immunoSEQ multiplex PCR; TCRdb's version includes in-frame clones alone and lacks a portion of them. This table has almost 75,000 clones, 85% appearing once. The TCR was taken from a man aged 25 to 40 in good health and CMV-seronegative. Sequencing was performed on PBMCs.

The CDR3 region has the DNA TGTGCCAGCAGTTTGCCCAGTTCTTACGAGCAGTACTTC. As protein: CASSLPSSYEQYF. The chain has TRBV28 and TRBJ2-7; D uncertain. CDR3 length: 13 amino acids. From germline, CDR1 is MDHEN and CDR2 SYDVKM. V was pared by 3 bases and J by 4 bases, with 10 bases between.